This T cell receptor beta chain is from a study of shared clonotypes between healthy human individuals. Whole-study results and caveats: Generation probabilities of non-shared clonotypes were lower (relative to those shared by all four donors). Naive CD4 clonotypes overlapped across several donors at roughly 5%.

There were no recent acute infections or vaccinations among the donors, who were healthy HIV-negative adults. CD8 memory comprised CD45RO+ plus CCR7-negative CD45RA+ TemRA cells. Some clones are missing from TCRdb's copy, which holds only in-frame ones; the method was immunoSEQ multiplex PCR. Of roughly 300,000 clones detected, roughly 87% appear once; the ten largest clones hold roughly 15%. To note about this clone: Its specificity is unknown.

The CDR3 extends over 15 amino acids. V was clipped by 6 bases and J by 6 bases, with 21 bases between them. The germline CDR1 and CDR2 sequences are MDHEN and SYDVKM. The specimen was memory CD8+ T cells sorted from blood. Subset given: CD45RO+ cells pooled with CCR7-negative TemRA cells. The J gene is TRBJ2-7, the V gene TRBV28; a weak D match, TRBD1 (6 bases). The source of this sequence is a man aged 18 to 30 in good health. Here the CDR3 reads CASSLGDIGSSEQYF. Written as DNA, the CDR3 is TGTGCCAGCAGCCTTGGGGACATAGGATCGTCCGAGCAGTACTTC.